The 27 T cell receptor beta chains in this list originate from one sample, sequenced in a study of blood T cell repertoires in COVID-19. The table came from immunoSEQ multiplex PCR; TCRdb's copy has only in-frame clones and leaves some out. The sample has about 90,000 clones; around four fifths are singletons. Sequenced sample: peripheral blood. These receptor sequences come from a human donor in a cohort sampled during active COVID-19.

This chain uses TRBV18 with TRBJ1-1, with a possible D match to TRBD1 (6 bases). This CDR3 contains 15 residues. The ends were cut back, 5 bases at V and 0 bases at J, with 13 bases in the middle. Germline lookup yields CDR1 KGHSH and CDR2 LQKENI. CDR3 loop: CASSSRQVMNTEAFF. In nucleotides, the CDR3 is TGTGCCAGCTCATCGCGACAGGTAATGAACACTGAAGCTTTCTTT.

The chain combines TRBV3-1 (or the pseudogene TRBV3-2) with TRBJ2-7; the match to TRBD1 covers 9 bases. This CDR3 comprises 17 residues. After removal of 0 bases from V and 2 bases from J, the junction contained 8 bases not matched to a gene. Per the germline V gene, CDR1 is LGHDT and CDR2 is YNNKEL (reference sequence). Here the CDR3 reads CASSQDWGQGETYEQYF. Written as DNA, the CDR3 is TGTGCCAGCAGCCAAGATTGGGGACAGGGTGAGACCTACGAGCAGTACTTC.

This clone appeared a few times. V and J are TRBV19 and TRBJ1-2; D call uncertain. In germline, CDR1 is LNHDA, CDR2 SQIVND (reference sequence). V was pared by 3 bases and J by 8 bases, with 10 bases between. This CDR3 region has 12 residues. The CDR3 here is CASSIRSIGYTF. CDR3 DNA sequence: TGTGCCAGTAGTATCAGGTCGATCGGCTACACCTTC.

The DNA of the CDR3 is TGTGCCAGCACCAAACACAACGATAATTCACCCCTCCACTTT. Protein product: CASTKHNDNSPLHF. The V and J genes are TRBV3-1 (or the pseudogene TRBV3-2) and TRBJ1-6, with no clear D. Deletions cut 7 bases from V and 5 bases from J, with 12 bases between. The germline gives CDR1 LGHDT, CDR2 YNNKEL (reference sequence). The CDR3 sequence is 14 residues long.

This rearrangement joins TRBV7-2 to TRBJ1-6, with D perhaps matching TRBD1 (5 bases). Germline V gene lookup returns CDR1 SGHTA and CDR2 FQGNSA. The length of the CDR3 is 16 residues. Trimming took 5 bases from V and 10 from J, leaving 21 bases between them. Here the CDR3 DNA reads TGTGCCAGCAGCCCATTCGGGGGAGGGGAGTCGTCACCCCTCCACTTT. It is translated as CASSPFGGGESSPLHF.

V is TRBV29-1 and J is TRBJ2-2, with a possible D match to TRBD1 (5 bases). The CDR3 covers 13 residues. The V gene lost 4 bases and the J gene lost 5 bases, with 11 bases spanning the gap. CDR1 SQVTM and CDR2 ANQGSEA come from the germline V gene. The CDR3 protein is CSVVRPGTGELFF. CDR3 nucleotide sequence: TGCAGCGTTGTTAGGCCAGGGACCGGGGAGCTGTTTTTT.

This chain joins TRBV18 and TRBJ2-7; the match to TRBD2 covers 7 bases. Germline loops: CDR1 KGHSH, CDR2 LQKENI. Trimming took 3 bases from V and 1 from J; bases not matched to a gene: 6. The CDR3 runs to 15 residues. CDR3 sequence (DNA): TGTGCCAGCTCACCGGGGAGGGGTGTTTCCTACGAGCAGTACTTC. Translation: CASSPGRGVSYEQYF.

The chain carries TRBV18 and TRBJ2-5; weak D call: TRBD1 (5 bases). CDR1 KGHSH and CDR2 LQKENI come from the germline V gene. The length of the CDR3 is 15 residues. The V gene lost 3 bases and the J gene lost 6 bases, with 17 bases spanning the gap. CDR3 loop: CASSPRLDGAKTQYF. The CDR3 bases are TGTGCCAGCTCACCTCGACTGGATGGGGCCAAGACCCAGTACTTC.

The chain employs TRBV27 and TRBJ1-5, with 11 bases that match TRBD1. In germline, CDR1 is MNHEY, CDR2 SMNVEV (reference sequence). The V gene end was trimmed by 4 bases and the J gene end by 7 bases; junction bases not matched to a gene: 6. The CDR3 contains 15 residues. This chain's CDR3 is CASSSRTGGQQPQHF. Here the CDR3 DNA reads TGTGCCAGCAGTTCACGGACAGGGGGCCAGCAGCCCCAGCATTTT.

V is TRBV7-9 and J is TRBJ2-5, with 10 bases identical to TRBD2. V shed 1 base, J shed 5 bases, and the junction held 1 base outside the gene matches. CDR1 is SEHNR and CDR2 is FQNEAQ in the germline V gene (reference sequence). There are 14 residues in the CDR3. The CDR3, as DNA: TGTGCCAGCAGCTTAGGGACTAGCGGTGAGACCCAGTACTTC. It yields the protein CASSLGTSGETQYF.

V and J are TRBV27 and TRBJ2-3; maybe TRBD2 (5 bases). CDR1 is MNHEY, CDR2 SMNVEV, per germline (reference sequence). Trimming shortened V by 2 bases and J by 2 bases, and 20 bases separated the two germline ends. The CDR3 has 18 residues. The CDR3: CASSLSPGRHRITDTQYF. The CDR3 nucleotides are TGTGCCAGCAGTTTAAGCCCTGGGAGACACCGGATCACAGATACGCAGTATTTT.

The chain couples TRBV7-9 to TRBJ1-1; no clear D gene. V lost 1 base and J lost 1, with 7 bases in between. In germline, CDR1 is SEHNR, CDR2 FQNEAQ (reference sequence). The CDR3 contains 14 residues. CDR3 DNA: TGTGCCAGCAGCTTAGTTTTCGGGAACACTGAAGCTTTCTTT. It specifies CASSLVFGNTEAFF.

The chain joins TRBV11-2 to TRBJ2-1, with TRBD2 as a possible D gene (5 bases). CDR3 length: 14 residues. The V gene lost 1 base and the J gene lost 6 bases, with 10 bases spanning the gap. CDR1 is SGHAT, CDR2 FQNNGV, per germline. CDR3 DNA: TGTGCCAGCAGCTTAGTATTTAGCGCCAATGAGCAGTTCTTC. It encodes CASSLVFSANEQFF.

The rearrangement joins TRBV6-1 to TRBJ1-5; 9 nucleotides agree with TRBD1. The germline V gene encodes CDR1 MNHNS and CDR2 SASEGT. The J segment lost 5 bases and the V segment lost 2 bases, leaving 4 bases of the junction unmatched. This CDR3 comprises 15 residues. CDR3 region: CASSETGQGHQPQHF. DNA for the CDR3: TGTGCCAGCAGTGAAACGGGACAGGGTCATCAGCCCCAGCATTTT.

The chain links TRBV27 to TRBJ2-1; a weak D match, TRBD2 (6 bases). The V end was cut by 4 bases, the J end by 2 bases, with 18 bases between. Germline V gives CDR1 MNHEY, CDR2 SMNVEV (reference sequence). The CDR3 length is 17 residues. The CDR3 is CASSSHILATTYNEQFF. CDR3 bases: TGTGCCAGCAGTTCCCACATACTAGCTACAACCTACAATGAGCAGTTCTTC.

The rearrangement links TRBV29-1 to TRBJ1-1; weak D call: TRBD1 (5 bases). Trimming took off 4 bases at V and 4 bases at J, with 13 bases between the two ends. CDR1 SQVTM and CDR2 ANQGSEA come from the germline V gene. The CDR3 runs to 13 residues. The CDR3 DNA reads TGCAGCGTTGTGCGGGGGGAAGGCACTGAAGCTTTCTTT. It yields the protein CSVVRGEGTEAFF.

The gene calls are TRBV7-9 and TRBJ1-1; no reliable D call. This CDR3 contains 14 residues. V was shortened by 6 bases and J by 1 base, with 12 bases between the two germline ends. Germline V gives CDR1 SEHNR, CDR2 FQNEAQ (reference sequence). The CDR3 sequence is CASREVRRNTEAFF. In nucleotides, the CDR3 is TGTGCCAGCAGGGAGGTGCGGAGGAACACTGAAGCTTTCTTT.

This clone was seen a few times. The chain links TRBV5-4 to TRBJ1-2; D not resolved. Looked up from germline, CDR1 is SGHNT and CDR2 is YYREEE (reference sequence). Trimming removed 0 bases at V and 5 bases at J, with 8 bases between. CDR3 length equals 13 residues. Here the CDR3 reads CASSLAVEYGYTF. CDR3 bases: TGTGCCAGCAGCTTGGCCGTGGAGTATGGCTACACCTTC. Looking up the rest from reference TRBV5-4 and TRBJ1-2 gives the full variable domain: ETGVTQSPTHLIKTRGQQVTLRCSSQSGHNTVSWYQQALGQGPQFIFQYYREEENGRGNFPPRFSGLQFPNYSSELNVNALELDDSALYLCASSLAVEYGYTFGSGTRLTVV.

The rearrangement joins TRBV24-1 to TRBJ1-5; 10 bases map to TRBD1. The germline V gene has CDR1 KGHDR and CDR2 SFDVKD. CDR3 size: 15 residues. The V and J ends lost 5 bases and 0 bases, in that order; junction bases with no gene match: 0. Written as DNA, the CDR3 is TGTGCCACCAGTGGACAGGGGGCTAGCAATCAGCCCCAGCATTTT. It encodes CATSGQGASNQPQHF.

The gene calls are TRBV3-1 (or the pseudogene TRBV3-2) and TRBJ1-1; TRBD1 matches at 8 bases. CDR3 length: 17 residues. In germline, CDR1 is LGHDT, CDR2 YNNKEL (reference sequence). Trimming removed 1 base from V and 3 bases from J; junction bases left unmatched: 10. CDR3 nucleotides: TGTGCCAGCAGCCAAGCCGGACAGGGTAAAAGCTACACTGAAGCTTTCTTT. Translation gives CASSQAGQGKSYTEAFF.

This chain links TRBV20-1 with TRBJ2-7, with D hard to call. Trimming removed 1 base at V and 2 bases at J, with 3 bases between. CDR1 DFQATT and CDR2 SNEGSKA come from the germline V gene (reference sequence). CDR3 length: 11 residues. CDR3 bases: TGCAGTGCTAGAGTAACCTACGAGCAGTACTTC. This gives the protein CSARVTYEQYF.

The J gene is TRBJ2-1, the V gene TRBV18, with D hard to call. The V end lost 0 bases, the J end lost 6 bases, and 12 bases lay between the germline ends. The germline V gene has CDR1 KGHSH and CDR2 LQKENI. This CDR3 is 15 amino acids long. The CDR3 region is CASSPPSVYGNEQFF. CDR3 DNA sequence: TGTGCCAGCTCACCACCGTCGGTCTACGGCAATGAGCAGTTCTTC.

The CDR3 loop is CASSFSGGSPLHF. Here the CDR3 DNA reads TGTGCCAGCAGTTTTTCAGGGGGCTCACCCCTCCACTTT. The rearrangement joins TRBV27 to TRBJ1-6; 8 bases line up with TRBD1. CDR3 length: 13 amino acids. V was clipped by 3 bases and J by 10 bases; unmatched bases: 2. Germline V CDR1 and CDR2: MNHEY, SMNVEV (reference sequence).

This chain uses TRBV5-1 with TRBJ1-4; D is perhaps TRBD1 (6 bases). This CDR3 is 14 amino acids long. The germline gives CDR1 SGHRS, CDR2 YFSETQ. V was shortened by 0 bases and J by 5 bases, with 8 bases between the two germline ends. In DNA, the CDR3 is TGCGCCAGCAGCTTGGGTGGACAGAATGAAAAACTGTTTTTT. This sequence encodes CASSLGGQNEKLFF.

The V gene is TRBV30, the J gene TRBJ2-1; no reliable D call. V was pared by 0 bases and J by 9 bases, with 9 bases between. Germline V gene sequence: CDR1 GTSNPN, CDR2 SVGIG (reference sequence). This CDR3 has 12 residues. The CDR3 loop reads CAWSVWNSEQFF. The CDR3 bases are TGTGCCTGGAGTGTTTGGAACAGTGAGCAGTTCTTC.

The chain is built from TRBV7-9 and TRBJ2-7; D is perhaps TRBD1 (6 bases). The CDR3 sequence is 16 residues long. The germline V and J ends were trimmed by 1 base and 2 bases, with 15 bases remaining between them. Per germline, CDR1 SEHNR and CDR2 FQNEAQ (reference sequence). CDR3 protein: CASSLGTDPIPYEQYF. CDR3 nucleotides: TGTGCCAGCAGCTTAGGGACAGATCCCATCCCCTACGAGCAGTACTTC.

The gene calls are TRBV27 and TRBJ2-1, with 7 bases fitting TRBD1. CDR1 is MNHEY, CDR2 SMNVEV, per germline (reference sequence). After removal of 1 base from V and 4 bases from J, the junction contained 4 bases not matched to a gene. The CDR3 has 15 residues. The DNA of the CDR3 is TGTGCCAGCAGTTTATGGGGACAGTCTTACAATGAGCAGTTCTTC. Protein sequence: CASSLWGQSYNEQFF.